The subject of this entry is one T cell receptor (beta chain). What it binds is not known. Sequencing was performed with immunoSEQ multiplex PCR; in TCRdb, only in-frame clones are kept and a portion is missing. Of 11,000 to 15,000 clones in the sample, 65% were seen once. The patients had HPV-negative, locally advanced oral cavity squamous cell carcinoma. The data derive from a study of neoadjuvant anti-PD-1 for oral cavity cancer. Study context: Non-progressing patients received a fourth nivolumab dose near day 43, then surgery on days 50-56.

General observations from the study: Treg/Th17 ratio rose with pretreatment blood and fell with post-treatment tumor TCRbeta clonality.

The input for sequencing was PBMCs, taken before nivolumab (anti-PD-1) treatment. The clonotype originates from a person aged 40 to 85 with oral cavity squamous cell carcinoma.

The CDR3 loop is CASSDIPGNTIYF. CDR3 nucleotides: TGCGCCAGTTCTGACATTCCTGGAAACACCATATATTTT. This rearrangement joins TRBV4-1 to TRBJ1-3, with D unresolved. The CDR3 consists of 13 residues. Germline-derived CDR1 and CDR2 are MGHRA and YSYEKL. V was pared by 9 bases and J by 2 bases, with 11 bases between.